Shown below are 16 T cell receptor beta chains from a single sample sequenced in a study of OX40 agonist ivuxolimab in advanced cancers. The table came from immunoSEQ multiplex PCR; TCRdb's copy has only in-frame clones and leaves some out. Counted here are around 67,000 clones, approximately 90% occurring once; the ten biggest clones make up roughly 2.4%. The sample consisted of CD4+ or CD8+ T cells sorted from blood, taken in a trial of the OX40 agonist ivuxolimab. The source of these receptors is an adult with an advanced solid tumor such as melanoma, head and neck, liver or kidney cancer.

This sequence joins TRBV18 and TRBJ1-1, with D tentatively TRBD1 (6 bases). Trimming shortened V by 3 bases and J by 4 bases, and 12 bases separated the two germline ends. Looked up from germline, CDR1 is KGHSH and CDR2 is LQKENI. The CDR3 contains 14 residues. This chain's CDR3 is CASSPIGQSTEAFF. The DNA for the CDR3 is TGTGCCAGCTCACCTATAGGACAGAGCACTGAAGCTTTCTTT. The full variable domain, in which reference TRBV18 and TRBJ1-1 provide the parts outside the CDR3, is NAGVMQNPRHLVRRRGQEARLRCSPMKGHSHVYWYRQLPEEGLKFMVYLQKENIIDESGMPKERFSAEFPKEGPSILRIQQVVRGDSAAYFCASSPIGQSTEAFFGQGTRLTVV.

The V and J genes are TRBV2 and TRBJ2-7; D is uncertain. The CDR3 sequence is 12 residues long. V gave up 2 bases and J gave up 3 bases, with 5 bases separating them. Germline loops: CDR1 SNHLY, CDR2 FYNNEI. CDR3: CASSEQNYEQYF. CDR3 coding DNA: TGTGCCAGCAGTGAACAAAACTACGAGCAGTACTTC.

The V gene is TRBV10-1, the J gene TRBJ2-5; 10 positions match TRBD1. The DNA matches TRBJ2-7 better at its end, which makes the J call doubtful. This CDR3 region has 21 residues. Germline CDR1 is WNHNN and CDR2 is SYGVQD (reference sequence). The DNA for the CDR3 is TGCGCCAGCAGTGAATTAATCGTTACAGGGACAGGGGACTTCCTAGGCTACGAGCAGTACTTC. It translates to CASSELIVTGTGDFLGYEQYF.

The chain links TRBV7-2 to TRBJ2-3; maybe TRBD2 (5 bases). This CDR3 region has 12 residues. Germline V lookup: CDR1 SGHTA, CDR2 FQGNSA. The germline V and J ends were trimmed by 5 bases and 6 bases, with 9 bases remaining between them. The CDR3 protein is CASSRAADTQYF. DNA for the CDR3: TGTGCCAGCAGCCGAGCGGCGGATACGCAGTATTTT.

The chain recombines TRBV6-5 with TRBJ1-1; 11 nucleotides agree with TRBD1. V was pared by 2 bases and J by 5 bases, with 7 bases of the junction left unmatched. Germline CDR1 reads MNHEY; CDR2 reads SVGAGI. The CDR3 totals 16 residues. The CDR3, as DNA: TGTGCCAGCAGTTACGAGGGGACAGGGGGTTTTACTGAAGCTTTCTTT. Translating it yields CASSYEGTGGFTEAFF.

The chain recombines TRBV6-1 with TRBJ2-3, with 8 bases aligning to TRBD1. This CDR3 region has 13 residues. Trimming at V came to 6 bases and at J to 6 bases, leaving 5 bases not matched to a gene. The germline V gene encodes CDR1 MNHNS and CDR2 SASEGT. The DNA for the CDR3 is TGTGCCAGCAGGACACAGGGGGGCGATACGCAGTATTTT. It encodes CASRTQGGDTQYF.

The chain carries TRBV20-1 and TRBJ2-7; perhaps D is TRBD1 or TRBD2 (5 bases each). Germline-derived CDR1 and CDR2 are DFQATT and SNEGSKA (reference sequence). Between the trimmed V and J ends, which lost 6 bases and 10 bases, there was a span of 16 bases. The CDR3 has 11 amino acids. As DNA, the CDR3 is TGCAGTGCAGATCGGGACGCCTCTCAGTACTTC. Its translation is CSADRDASQYF.

The chain recombines TRBV6-5 with TRBJ2-3; D call uncertain. The CDR3 length is 14 residues. V was cut by 8 bases and J by 3 bases, with 15 bases left in between. The germline V gene has CDR1 MNHEY and CDR2 SVGAGI. For the CDR3, the DNA is TGTGCCAGCTCCTCCCCGTTCGGGACAGATACGCAGTATTTT. Protein product: CASSSPFGTDTQYF.

The chain recombines TRBV11-3 with TRBJ2-1; 9 positions match TRBD2. This CDR3 spans 14 amino acids. CDR1 SGHNT and CDR2 YENEEA come from the germline V gene. Trimming removed 5 bases from V and 2 bases from J; junction bases left unmatched: 1. Here the CDR3 reads CASSPSGTYNEQFF. For the CDR3, the DNA is TGTGCCAGCAGCCCTAGCGGGACCTACAATGAGCAGTTCTTC.

The chain combines TRBV4-3 with TRBJ1-2, with D unresolved. Germline V gene data show CDR1 as LGHNA and CDR2 as YSLEER. The length of the CDR3 is 15 residues. V gave up 1 base and J gave up 6 bases, with 15 bases separating them. CDR3 nucleotide sequence: TGCGCCAGCAGCCAAGGGGTAGGCAAAAGGGATGGCTACACCTTC. Its translation is CASSQGVGKRDGYTF.

As concerns this clone: One junction end disagrees with the germline gene, perhaps due to a read error. The J gene is TRBJ2-3, the V gene TRBV7-8; the D is unclear. The germline gives CDR1 SGHVS, CDR2 FQNEAQ. This CDR3 has 13 residues. CDR3 sequence: CASSLEVTDTRYF. The CDR3 coding sequence is TGTGCCAGCAGCTTAGAAGTCACAGATACGCGGTATTTT.

Written as DNA, the CDR3 is TGCGCCAGCAGCCAAGTGGATAGCGGGAGCCTCGGGGGCACAGATACGCAGTATTTT. This codes for CASSQVDSGSLGGTDTQYF. The rearrangement uses TRBV4-1 and TRBJ2-3; 9 bases are shared with TRBD2. CDR3 length: 19 amino acids. The germline CDR1 and CDR2 sequences are MGHRA and YSYEKL. J gave up 1 base and V 1 base, and 12 bases lay outside the gene matches.

This chain links TRBV30 with TRBJ2-7, with D possibly being TRBD2 (5 bases). The ends were cut back, 2 bases at V and 0 bases at J, with 8 bases in the middle. Germline CDR1 GTSNPN, CDR2 SVGIG (reference sequence). This CDR3 has 13 residues. The CDR3 DNA is TGTGCCTGGAGTCGAGACTACTCCTACGAGCAGTACTTC. The encoded protein is CAWSRDYSYEQYF.

The chain joins TRBV28 to TRBJ1-2; D may be TRBD1 (6 bases). Germline values: CDR1 MDHEN, CDR2 SYDVKM. The CDR3 runs to 16 residues. With 2 bases removed from V and 4 bases from J, the gap between germline ends came to 17 bases. CDR3 in amino acids: CASSLSGGRGVYGYTF. CDR3 nucleotide sequence: TGTGCCAGCAGTTTAAGTGGGGGAAGGGGGGTCTATGGCTACACCTTC.

The chain combines TRBV28 with TRBJ1-3; tentative D call: TRBD1 (6 bases). The germline V gene encodes CDR1 MDHEN and CDR2 SYDVKM. The CDR3 runs to 15 residues. Deletions cut 4 bases from V and 3 bases from J, with 13 bases between. The CDR3 DNA is TGTGCCAGCAGTTCGGCGGGGGCGGATGGAAACACCATATATTTT. Its protein product is CASSSAGADGNTIYF.

V usage is TRBV18 and J usage is TRBJ1-2; possibly TRBD1 for D (5 bases). Trimming removed 0 bases at V and 0 bases at J, with 11 bases between. There are 16 residues in the CDR3. Germline lookup yields CDR1 KGHSH and CDR2 LQKENI. CDR3 DNA sequence: TGTGCCAGCTCACCACCCCGACAGCCCTCTAACTATGGCTACACCTTC. It yields the protein CASSPPRQPSNYGYTF.